The sequence of this TCR beta chain was determined in a study of metastatic and nonmetastatic thyroid tumors. Overall study context: Repertoires of blood and of tissue (tumor or nodule) from malignant and benign thyroid patients were compared.

As handled by the study authors: The study built a papillary thyroid cancer distant-metastasis classifier from CDR3 differences across clinicopathological groups. Using MiXCR, TCRdb reanalyzed the PCR reads. It is TCRdb's table, rather than the study itself, that gives the V and J calls and clone size. The data hold 37,000 or so clones, with about 16% observed a single time. This clone appeared many times. Its antigen is not identified. At one of its ends the junction is not consistent with the germline gene, which may arise from a read error. Study-level results: Malignant thyroid tumors reportedly exceeded benign nodules significantly in TCR beta diversity, with the difference appearing in blood and tumor.

Germline CDR1 reads MNHNS; CDR2 reads SASEGT. The CDR3 consists of 13 residues. Patients had received no treatment of any kind before thyroid surgery. The receptor comes from a female donor with papillary thyroid cancer or a benign thyroid nodule (not recorded which). Some clones in this sample may be carry-over from other donors' samples. Sequences were obtained from blood. The chain links TRBV6-1 to TRBJ1-2, with D unresolved. This CDR3 reads CATQGGYAYGYAF. The CDR3 region has the DNA TGTGCCACCCAAGGAGGGTACGCCTATGGCTACGCCTTC.